The clone carrying this T cell receptor (beta chain) was observed a few times. The authors built TCR beta libraries using iRepertoire HTBI primers and Arm-PCR of CDR3 regions. TCRdb independently ran MiXCR on the multiplex PCR reads; one entry per CDR3 protein. The table lists some 440,000 distinct CDR3 sequences, 20% of them singletons, with 7% to 10% in the top ten. These data belong to a study of regulatory T cells in long-lasting Graves disease. The time point denotes: persistent/refractory GD, antithyroid drugs over 5 years with positive TRAb. Preparation of the TCR library used RNA extracted from PBMCs. V lost 0 bases and J lost 4, with 14 bases in between. The CDR3 runs 16 residues. Germline loops: CDR1 SGHKS, CDR2 YYEKEE (reference sequence).

The J gene is TRBJ1-3, the V gene TRBV5-5; D remains ambiguous. The sample in question was peripheral blood mononuclear cells (PBMCs), obtained when the disease was refractory, from a patient treated with antithyroid drugs. The TCR was taken from a female donor with Graves disease. The CDR3 region has the DNA TGTGCCAGCAGCTTGGGAGCGTTCGGCCCGGGAAACACCATATATTTT. Translating gives CASSLGAFGPGNTIYF.